The 20 T cell receptor beta chains below all came from one sample that was sequenced in a study of regulatory T cells in long-lasting Graves disease. As to time point: persistent/refractory GD, antithyroid drugs over 5 years with positive TRAb. From PBMCs, RNA was extracted and then used to make the TCR library. To make TCR beta libraries, researchers used iRepertoire HTBI primers and Arm-PCR of CDR3 regions. TCRdb re-derived calls from the multiplex PCR reads in MiXCR, one entry per CDR3 protein. In the table there are 500,000 to 800,000 distinct CDR3 sequences, about 32% of which are singletons. Sequencing was performed on peripheral blood mononuclear cells (PBMCs), taken when the disease was refractory, from a patient treated with antithyroid drugs. Receptors were obtained from a female donor with Graves disease.

The CDR3 nucleotides are TGTGCCAGCCGCCCCCTCCTGAACACTGAAGCTTTCTTT. Its translation: CASRPLLNTEAFF. This chain links TRBV6-1 with TRBJ1-1; D is uncertain. This CDR3 is built from 13 residues. With 8 bases removed from V and 0 bases from J, the gap between germline ends came to 10 bases. In germline, CDR1 is MNHNS, CDR2 SASEGT.

This clonotype has ten or more counts. The chain uses TRBV28 and TRBJ2-7; D is possibly TRBD1 or TRBD2 (5 bases each). V gave up 6 bases and J gave up 13 bases, with 19 bases separating them. Germline V gene sequence: CDR1 MDHEN, CDR2 SYDVKM. This CDR3 has 12 amino acids. In nucleotides, the CDR3 is TGTGCCAGCAGACCCACACCGGGACCCCTCTACTTC. Its protein is CASRPTPGPLYF.

This clonotype occurred many times. This chain joins TRBV28 and TRBJ1-6; D perhaps matches TRBD1 (5 bases). CDR1 is MDHEN and CDR2 is SYDVKM in the germline V gene. The CDR3 has 15 residues. The ends were cut back, 10 bases at V and 7 bases at J, with 20 bases in the middle. CDR3 in DNA: TGTGCCATCCTTGAGAGGTTGGGGGAGAATTCACCCCTCCACTTT. Protein product: CAILERLGENSPLHF.

The chain recombines TRBV9 with TRBJ2-7; the match to TRBD2 covers 10 bases. V was clipped by 0 bases and J by 3 bases; unmatched bases: 6. The CDR3 is 16 residues long. CDR1 and CDR2 (germline): SGDLS, YYNGEE. The DNA of the CDR3 is TGTGCCAGCAGCGTAGAGCCTAGCGGGAGTAACTACGAGCAGTACTTC. Translated, it gives CASSVEPSGSNYEQYF.

J is TRBJ1-4 and V is TRBV5-1, with no clear D. Germline loops: CDR1 SGHRS, CDR2 YFSETQ. The CDR3 is made up of 16 amino acids. Trimming took off 4 bases at V and 0 bases at J, with 13 bases between the two ends. The CDR3 is CASSEQGSPTNEKLFF. Written as DNA, the CDR3 is TGCGCCAGCAGCGAGCAAGGATCCCCAACTAATGAAAAACTGTTTTTT.

This clonotype was recorded at least ten times. This chain links TRBV11-2 with TRBJ1-2, with 7 positions matching TRBD1. V shed 5 bases, J shed 0 bases, and the junction held 6 bases outside the gene matches. CDR3 length: 15 residues. The germline CDR1 and CDR2 sequences are SGHAT and FQNNGV. For the CDR3, the DNA is TGTGCCAGCAGCCTAATCGGGACAGCTAACTATGGCTACACCTTC. This translates into CASSLIGTANYGYTF.

The table lists this clonotype with a few counts. The rearrangement links TRBV20-1 to TRBJ1-1; 7 nucleotides line up with TRBD1. V gave up 5 bases and J gave up 5 bases; unmatched junction bases: 2. This CDR3 has 11 amino acids. Germline loops: CDR1 DFQATT, CDR2 SNEGSKA (reference sequence). CDR3 in amino acids: CSALTGTEAFF. CDR3 nucleotide sequence: TGCAGTGCTTTGACAGGGACTGAAGCTTTCTTT.

J is TRBJ1-2 and V is TRBV29-1; D perhaps matches TRBD1 (5 bases). The CDR3 has 13 amino acids. The ends were cut back, 6 bases at V and 4 bases at J, with 15 bases in the middle. Germline-derived CDR1 and CDR2 are SQVTM and ANQGSEA. The DNA for the CDR3 is TGCAGCGTCCGAAGAGGGGCAGTCTATGGCTACACCTTC. This codes for CSVRRGAVYGYTF.

In the case of this clonotype: The junction and the germline gene differ at one end; a read error may be behind it. The rearrangement joins TRBV4-1 to TRBJ1-6; 7 nucleotides agree with TRBD1. Germline loops: CDR1 MGHRA, CDR2 YSYEKL. The CDR3 runs 16 residues. CDR3 coding DNA: TGTGCCAGCAGCCAAGCTTCGACAGGGTTTGATTCACCCCTCCACTTT. Protein sequence: CASSQASTGFDSPLHF.

This chain uses TRBV3-1 with TRBJ1-3, with D possibly TRBD1 on 6 matching bases. With 1 base removed from V and 1 base from J, the gap between germline ends came to 8 bases. The CDR3 extends over 15 amino acids. The germline gives CDR1 LGHDT, CDR2 YNNKEL (reference sequence). The CDR3 DNA reads as TGTGCCAGCAGCCAAGGCAGGGGATCTGGAAACACCATATATTTT. Its protein product is CASSQGRGSGNTIYF.

This clonotype was seen only a few times. The rearrangement joins TRBV11-2 to TRBJ2-7; unclear D gene. The V end was cut by 6 bases, the J end by 6 bases, with 12 bases between. The CDR3 runs 12 residues. Germline-derived CDR1 and CDR2 are SGHAT and FQNNGV. The CDR3 is CASRRVLSEQYF. As DNA, the CDR3 is TGTGCCAGCAGACGGGTCCTTAGCGAGCAGTACTTC.

The V and J genes are TRBV7-3 and TRBJ2-7, with TRBD2 identical over 7 bases. The CDR3 covers 14 residues. Germline CDR1 and CDR2: SGHTA and FQGTGA. V dropped 1 base and J dropped 5; count of bases not matched to a gene: 5. CDR3 residues: CASSLSGSIDEQYF. In nucleotides, the CDR3 is TGTGCCAGCAGCTTAAGCGGGAGTATCGACGAGCAGTACTTC. Full variable domain (remainder filled in from reference TRBV7-3 and TRBJ2-7): GAGVSQTPSNKVTEKGKYVELRCDPISGHTALYWYRQSLGQGPEFLIYFQGTGAADDSGLPNDRFFAVRPEGSVSTLKIQRTERGDSAVYLCASSLSGSIDEQYFGPGTRLTVT.

This clonotype was seen repeatedly, ten times or more. This sequence joins TRBV11-2 and TRBJ2-7; 8 positions agree with TRBD2. Trimming took 0 bases from V and 3 from J; bases not matched to a gene: 4. This CDR3 has 15 amino acids. The germline gives CDR1 SGHAT, CDR2 FQNNGV. The CDR3 loop reads CASSLDREGFYEQYF. CDR3 nucleotides: TGTGCCAGCAGCTTAGATCGGGAGGGTTTCTACGAGCAGTACTTC.

J is TRBJ2-1 and V is TRBV6-1; TRBD1 is a possible D gene (5 bases). CDR3 length equals 13 residues. From germline, CDR1 is MNHNS and CDR2 SASEGT. V lost 8 bases and J lost 5, with 13 bases in between. As DNA, the CDR3 is TGTGCCAGCCGCCTAGGGGCAAACAATGAGCAGTTCTTC. It translates to CASRLGANNEQFF.

In its sample, this clonotype was seen a few times. The chain uses TRBV4-1 and TRBJ2-7; no clear D gene. CDR3 length: 16 amino acids. The germline V and J ends were trimmed by 0 bases and 3 bases, with 15 bases remaining between them. Germline loops: CDR1 MGHRA, CDR2 YSYEKL. CDR3 nucleotide sequence: TGCGCCAGCAGCCAAGATCAGACCCTCAGACGCTACGAGCAGTACTTC. Translation gives CASSQDQTLRRYEQYF.

The CDR3 DNA follows: TGCAGCGTAAAGACAGTAGTAATCGGCACTGAAGCTTTCTTT. Translation: CSVKTVVIGTEAFF. V is TRBV29-1 and J is TRBJ1-1, with D perhaps TRBD1 (5 bases). CDR3 length: 14 residues. Looked up from germline, CDR1 is SQVTM and CDR2 is ANQGSEA. Trimming took off 6 bases at V and 4 bases at J, with 18 bases between the two ends.

The chain is built from TRBV19 and TRBJ2-5, with D hard to call. Germline CDR1 is LNHDA and CDR2 is SQIVND (reference sequence). The CDR3 spans 15 residues. V was pared by 3 bases and J by 3 bases, with 14 bases between. In nucleotides, the CDR3 is TGTGCCAGTAGTATCGGAGCAGCTTTCGAAGAGACCCAGTACTTC. It encodes CASSIGAAFEETQYF.

The chain is built from TRBV20-1 and TRBJ2-6; D uncertain. Trimming cost V 2 bases and J 2 bases, with 7 bases left between them. The CDR3 runs to 14 residues. CDR1 is DFQATT and CDR2 is SNEGSKA in the germline V gene (reference sequence). The CDR3 reads CSARWLTGANVLTF. As DNA, the CDR3 is TGCAGTGCTAGATGGTTGACTGGGGCCAACGTCCTGACTTTC.

The table lists this clonotype with a few counts. The V and J genes are TRBV7-9 and TRBJ2-6, with no clear D. Trimming removed 7 bases from V and 0 bases from J, with 10 bases in between. CDR1 SEHNR and CDR2 FQNEAQ come from the germline V gene (reference sequence). The CDR3 is 15 amino acids. The CDR3 nucleotides read TGTGCCAGCACCCTTGGGGTCTCTGGGGCCAACGTCCTGACTTTC. The encoded protein is CASTLGVSGANVLTF.

This clonotype was detected a few times. This rearrangement joins TRBV20-1 to TRBJ2-7; 14 bases are a match to TRBD2. Germline CDR1 is DFQATT and CDR2 is SNEGSKA (reference sequence). Trimming took 6 bases from V and 5 from J; bases not matched to a gene: 15. The length of the CDR3 is 17 residues. The CDR3, as DNA: TGCAGTGCCGGAAGAATCGGGACTAGCGGGAGATCGCACGAGCAGTACTTC. This translates into CSAGRIGTSGRSHEQYF.